Below, 8 T cell receptor beta chains from the same sample are listed, as sequenced in a study of shared clonotypes between healthy human individuals. Selected positively for CCR7 and CD45RO-negative, naive CD8 cells excluded terminally differentiated effector memory CD45RA+ cells. This table comes from immunoSEQ multiplex PCR, and its TCRdb copy is limited to in-frame clones, with some not included. Seen here are about 2.1 million clones, just under 95% observed once, and the top ten hold under 2%. Input material: naive CD8+ T cells from PBMCs. Every receptor here comes from a man between 18 and 29 years old in good health. Some clones in this sample may be carry-over from other donors' samples.

The V and J genes are TRBV27 and TRBJ2-2; D gene uncertain. Trimming pared 5 bases from V and 8 bases from J, leaving 9 bases between. The CDR3 contains 12 residues. Germline V gives CDR1 MNHEY, CDR2 SMNVEV (reference sequence). The CDR3 DNA sequence: TGTGCCAGCAGTCACGGATGGGGGGAGCTGTTTTTT. Encoded protein: CASSHGWGELFF.

This sequence joins TRBV9 and TRBJ2-7; D ambiguous. Germline CDR1 is SGDLS and CDR2 is YYNGEE. The CDR3 covers 11 residues. The V end lost 4 bases, the J end lost 6 bases, and 8 bases lay between the germline ends. CDR3 in amino acids: CASSKAREQYF. In DNA, the CDR3 is TGTGCCAGCAGCAAGGCGCGCGAGCAGTACTTC.

The chain is built from TRBV2 and TRBJ2-3; 7 bases match TRBD2. Germline V gene lookup returns CDR1 SNHLY and CDR2 FYNNEI. The CDR3 runs 17 residues. With V trimmed by 6 bases and J by 2 bases, 14 bases remained unmatched. CDR3 coding DNA: TGTGCCAGCAGAGCTAGCGGCCCCAACCTCCCCACAGATACGCAGTATTTT. Protein product: CASRASGPNLPTDTQYF.

Here the CDR3 reads CASSPQDRGHYEQYF. CDR3 coding DNA: TGTGCCAGCAGCCCCCAGGACAGGGGTCACTACGAGCAGTACTTC. J is TRBJ2-7 and V is TRBV11-1, with 9 positions matching TRBD1. V gave up 5 bases and J gave up 3 bases; unmatched junction bases: 8. CDR1 SGHAT and CDR2 FQDESV come from the germline V gene (reference sequence). The CDR3 is 15 residues long.

The rearrangement joins TRBV7-9 to TRBJ2-5; possible D gene TRBD2, 5 bases. CDR1 and CDR2 from the germline V gene are SEHNR and FQNEAQ (reference sequence). The V gene lost 4 bases and the J gene lost 1 base, with 10 bases spanning the gap. This CDR3 is built from 14 residues. The CDR3 loop is CASSSREFQETQYF. As DNA, the CDR3 is TGTGCCAGCAGCTCCCGGGAATTCCAAGAGACCCAGTACTTC.

This clone was detected once. The chain uses TRBV27 and TRBJ2-3; D not certain. CDR3 length: 15 residues. Germline CDR1 reads MNHEY; CDR2 reads SMNVEV (reference sequence). V was shortened by 3 bases and J by 4 bases, with 14 bases between the two germline ends. The CDR3 reads CASSFGLSRADTQYF. Here the CDR3 DNA reads TGTGCCAGCAGTTTCGGGCTGAGCCGGGCAGATACGCAGTATTTT.

The chain joins TRBV19 to TRBJ2-1; 8 bases fit TRBD1. This CDR3 region has 16 residues. V was clipped by 2 bases and J by 0 bases; unmatched bases: 3. Germline lookup yields CDR1 LNHDA and CDR2 SQIVND (reference sequence). This CDR3 is CASSILGTGSYNEQFF. The CDR3 nucleotides read TGTGCCAGTAGTATACTAGGGACAGGCTCCTACAATGAGCAGTTCTTC.

The rearrangement uses TRBV29-1 and TRBJ2-1, with TRBD2 identical over 12 bases. Germline CDR1 reads SQVTM; CDR2 reads ANQGSEA. With 4 bases clipped from V and 9 bases from J, the junction kept 7 bases outside the gene matches. CDR3 size: 14 residues. CDR3 amino acids: CSVAGTSGLFEQFF. CDR3 nucleotides: TGCAGCGTTGCGGGGACTAGCGGGCTCTTTGAGCAGTTCTTC.